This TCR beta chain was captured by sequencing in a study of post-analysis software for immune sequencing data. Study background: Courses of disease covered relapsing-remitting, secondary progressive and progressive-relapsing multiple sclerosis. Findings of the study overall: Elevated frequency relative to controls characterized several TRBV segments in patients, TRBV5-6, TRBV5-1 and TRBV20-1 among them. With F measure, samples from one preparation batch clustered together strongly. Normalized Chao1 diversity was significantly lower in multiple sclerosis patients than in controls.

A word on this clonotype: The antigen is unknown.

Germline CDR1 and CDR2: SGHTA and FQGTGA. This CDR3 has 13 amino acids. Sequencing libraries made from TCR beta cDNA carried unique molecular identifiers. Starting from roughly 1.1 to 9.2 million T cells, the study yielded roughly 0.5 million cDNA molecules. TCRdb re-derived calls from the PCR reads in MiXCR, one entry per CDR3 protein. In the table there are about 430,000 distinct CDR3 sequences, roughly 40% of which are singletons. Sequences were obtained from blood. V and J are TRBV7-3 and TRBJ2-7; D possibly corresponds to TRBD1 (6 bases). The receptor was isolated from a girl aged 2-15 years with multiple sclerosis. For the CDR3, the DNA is TGTGCTAGCAGCTTAACTCCAGGGGAGGAGCAGTACGTC. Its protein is CASSLTPGEEQYV.